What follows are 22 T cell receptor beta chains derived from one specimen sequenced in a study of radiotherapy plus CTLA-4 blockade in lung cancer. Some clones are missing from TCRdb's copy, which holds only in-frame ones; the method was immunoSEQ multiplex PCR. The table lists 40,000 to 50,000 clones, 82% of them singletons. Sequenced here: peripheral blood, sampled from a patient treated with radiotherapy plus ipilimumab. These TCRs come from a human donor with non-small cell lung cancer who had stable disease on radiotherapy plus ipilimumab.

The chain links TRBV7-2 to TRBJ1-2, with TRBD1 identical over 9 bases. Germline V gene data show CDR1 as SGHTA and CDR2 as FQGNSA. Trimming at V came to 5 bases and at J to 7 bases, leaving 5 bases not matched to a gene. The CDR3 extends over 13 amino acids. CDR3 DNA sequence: TGTGCCAGCAGCGTGACAGGGGGGGCTGGCTACACCTTC. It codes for CASSVTGGAGYTF.

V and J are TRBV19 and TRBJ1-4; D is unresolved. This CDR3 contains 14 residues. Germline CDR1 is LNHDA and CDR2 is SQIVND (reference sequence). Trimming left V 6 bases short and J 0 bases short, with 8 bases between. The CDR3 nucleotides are TGTGCCAGTAGATCGGGGACAACTAATGAAAAACTGTTTTTT. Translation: CASRSGTTNEKLFF.

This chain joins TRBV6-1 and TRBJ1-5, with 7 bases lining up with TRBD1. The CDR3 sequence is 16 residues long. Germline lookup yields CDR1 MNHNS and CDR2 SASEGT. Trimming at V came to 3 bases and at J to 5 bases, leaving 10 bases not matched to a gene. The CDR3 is CASSDRDSPWDQPQHF. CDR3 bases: TGTGCCAGCAGTGATCGGGACAGTCCGTGGGATCAGCCCCAGCATTTT.

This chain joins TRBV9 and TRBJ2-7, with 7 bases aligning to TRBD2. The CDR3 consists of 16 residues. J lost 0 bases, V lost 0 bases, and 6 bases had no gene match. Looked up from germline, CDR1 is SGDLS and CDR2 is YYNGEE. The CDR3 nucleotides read TGTGCCAGCAGCGTAGGCGGGAGCGTCTTCTCCTACGAGCAGTACTTC. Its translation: CASSVGGSVFSYEQYF.

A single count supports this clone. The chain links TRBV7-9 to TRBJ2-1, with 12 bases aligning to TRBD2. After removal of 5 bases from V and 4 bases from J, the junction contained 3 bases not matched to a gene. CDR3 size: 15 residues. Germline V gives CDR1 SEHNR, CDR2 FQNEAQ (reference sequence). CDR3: CASSRGLAGYNEQFF. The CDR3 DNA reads TGTGCCAGCAGCCGAGGACTAGCGGGGTACAATGAGCAGTTCTTC.

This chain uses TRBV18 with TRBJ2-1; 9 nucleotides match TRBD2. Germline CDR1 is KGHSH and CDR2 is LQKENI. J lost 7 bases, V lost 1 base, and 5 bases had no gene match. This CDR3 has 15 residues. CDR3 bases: TGTGCCAGCTCACCACTAGCGGGAGTGTTGAATGAGCAGTTCTTC. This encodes CASSPLAGVLNEQFF.

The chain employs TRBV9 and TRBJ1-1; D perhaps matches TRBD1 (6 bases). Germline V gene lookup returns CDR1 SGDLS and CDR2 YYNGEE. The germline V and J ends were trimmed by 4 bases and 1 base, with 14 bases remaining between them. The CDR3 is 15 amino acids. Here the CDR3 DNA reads TGTGCCAGCAGCCCGTACGAGGGACAGAACACTGAAGCTTTCTTT. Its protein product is CASSPYEGQNTEAFF.

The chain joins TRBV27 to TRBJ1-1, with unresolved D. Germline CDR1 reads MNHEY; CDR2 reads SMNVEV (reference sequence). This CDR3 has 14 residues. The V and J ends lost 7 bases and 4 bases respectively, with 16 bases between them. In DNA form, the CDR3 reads TGTGCCAGCAAACCGGCACTAAATCCCACTGAAGCTTTCTTT. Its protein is CASKPALNPTEAFF.

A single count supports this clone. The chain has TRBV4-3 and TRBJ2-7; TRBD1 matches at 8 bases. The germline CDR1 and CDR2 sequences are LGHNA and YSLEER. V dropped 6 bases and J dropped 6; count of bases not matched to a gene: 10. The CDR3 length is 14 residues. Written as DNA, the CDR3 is TGCGCCAGCAGGACCCGGACAGGGATGGGCGAGCAGTACTTC. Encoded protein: CASRTRTGMGEQYF.

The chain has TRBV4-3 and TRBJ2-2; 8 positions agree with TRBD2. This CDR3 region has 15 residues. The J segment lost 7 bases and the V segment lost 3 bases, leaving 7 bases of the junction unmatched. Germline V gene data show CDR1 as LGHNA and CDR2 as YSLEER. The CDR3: CASSHPGGAGGELFF. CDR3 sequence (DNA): TGCGCCAGCAGCCACCCCGGGGGGGCGGGCGGGGAGCTGTTTTTT.

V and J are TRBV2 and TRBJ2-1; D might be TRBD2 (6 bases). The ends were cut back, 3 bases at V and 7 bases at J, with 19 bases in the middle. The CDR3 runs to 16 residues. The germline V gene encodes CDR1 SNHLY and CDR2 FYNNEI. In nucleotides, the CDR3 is TGTGCCAGCAGTGAGCGGACGGCTAGCGTCGTGAATGAGCAGTTCTTC. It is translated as CASSERTASVVNEQFF.

The CDR3 nucleotides are TGCGCCAGCAGCTTGATTGCGGAAAACACTGAAGCTTTCTTT. Its protein is CASSLIAENTEAFF. This chain links TRBV5-1 with TRBJ1-1; D gene uncertain. V lost 1 base to trimming and J lost 2 bases, with 9 bases between them. Germline assignment: CDR1 SGHRS and CDR2 YFSETQ. This CDR3 is 14 amino acids long.

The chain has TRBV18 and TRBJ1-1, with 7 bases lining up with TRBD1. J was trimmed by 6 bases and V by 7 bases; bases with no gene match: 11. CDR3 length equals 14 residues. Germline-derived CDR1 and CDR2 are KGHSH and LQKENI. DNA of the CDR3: TGTGCCAGCTTACGGGACAGCCCAAGCGCTGAAGCTTTCTTT. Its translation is CASLRDSPSAEAFF.

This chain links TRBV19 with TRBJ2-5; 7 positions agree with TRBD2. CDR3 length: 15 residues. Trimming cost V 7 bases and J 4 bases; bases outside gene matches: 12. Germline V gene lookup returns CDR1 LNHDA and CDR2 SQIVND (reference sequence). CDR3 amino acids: CASMGGSGWGETQYF. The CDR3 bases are TGTGCCAGTATGGGCGGGAGCGGATGGGGAGAGACCCAGTACTTC.

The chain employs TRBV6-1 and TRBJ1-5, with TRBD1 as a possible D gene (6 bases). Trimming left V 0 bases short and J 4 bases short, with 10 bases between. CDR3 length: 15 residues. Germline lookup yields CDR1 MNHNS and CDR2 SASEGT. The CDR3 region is CASSEAQGQNQPQHF. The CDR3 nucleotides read TGTGCCAGCAGTGAAGCACAGGGTCAAAATCAGCCCCAGCATTTT.

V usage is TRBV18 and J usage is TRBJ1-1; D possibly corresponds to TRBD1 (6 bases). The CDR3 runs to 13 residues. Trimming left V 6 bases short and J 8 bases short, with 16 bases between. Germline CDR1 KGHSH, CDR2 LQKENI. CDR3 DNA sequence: TGTGCCAGCTCCCCGCGAACTGACAGGGAAGCTTTCTTT. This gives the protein CASSPRTDREAFF.

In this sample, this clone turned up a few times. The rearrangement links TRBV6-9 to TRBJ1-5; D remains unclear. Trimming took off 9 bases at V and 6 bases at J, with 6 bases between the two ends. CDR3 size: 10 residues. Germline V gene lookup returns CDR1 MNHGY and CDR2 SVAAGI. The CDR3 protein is CARAPQPQHF. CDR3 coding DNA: TGTGCCAGGGCCCCTCAGCCCCAGCATTTT.

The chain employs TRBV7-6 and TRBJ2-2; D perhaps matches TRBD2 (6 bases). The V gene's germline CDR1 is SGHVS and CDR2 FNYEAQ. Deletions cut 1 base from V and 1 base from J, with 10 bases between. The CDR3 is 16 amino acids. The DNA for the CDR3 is TGTGCCAGCAGCTTAGAGTCTAGCGAGAACACCGGGGAGCTGTTTTTT. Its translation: CASSLESSENTGELFF. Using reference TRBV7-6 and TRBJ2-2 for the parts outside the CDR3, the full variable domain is GAGVSQSPRYKVTKRGQDVALRCDPISGHVSLYWYRQALGQGPEFLTYFNYEAQQDKSGLPNDRFSAERPEGSISTLTIQRTEQRDSAMYRCASSLESSENTGELFFGEGSRLTVL.

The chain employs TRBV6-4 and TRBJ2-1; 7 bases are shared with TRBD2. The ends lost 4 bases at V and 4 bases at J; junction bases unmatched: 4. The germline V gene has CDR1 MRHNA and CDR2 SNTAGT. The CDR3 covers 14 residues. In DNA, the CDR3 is TGTGCCAGCAGTGCTAGCGGAGGATACAATGAGCAGTTCTTC. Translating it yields CASSASGGYNEQFF.

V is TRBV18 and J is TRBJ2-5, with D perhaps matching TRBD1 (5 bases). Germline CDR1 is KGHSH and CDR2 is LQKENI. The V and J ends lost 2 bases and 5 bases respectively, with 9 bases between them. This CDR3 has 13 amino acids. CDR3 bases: TGTGCCAGCTCACCAGGGGCGAGGGAGACCCAGTACTTC. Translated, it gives CASSPGARETQYF.

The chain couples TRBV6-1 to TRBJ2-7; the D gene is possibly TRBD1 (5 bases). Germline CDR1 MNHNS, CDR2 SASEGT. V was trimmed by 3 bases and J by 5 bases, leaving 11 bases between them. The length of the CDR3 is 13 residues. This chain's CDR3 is CASSDIRQNEQYF. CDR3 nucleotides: TGTGCCAGCAGTGATATTAGACAGAACGAGCAGTACTTC.

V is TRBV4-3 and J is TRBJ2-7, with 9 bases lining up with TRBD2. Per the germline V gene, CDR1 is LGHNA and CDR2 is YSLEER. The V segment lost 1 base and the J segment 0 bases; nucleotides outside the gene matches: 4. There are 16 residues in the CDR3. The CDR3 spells CASSQVGSGSSYEQYF. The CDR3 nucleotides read TGCGCCAGCAGCCAAGTTGGTAGCGGGAGCTCCTACGAGCAGTACTTC.